The 29 T cell receptor beta chains below were found in one sample sequenced in a study of cytomegalovirus exposure and HLA in healthy donors. 13 Jbeta primers and 60 Vbeta primers were used for the PCR. This table comes from immunoSEQ multiplex PCR, and its TCRdb copy is limited to in-frame clones, with some not included. The table includes roughly 150,000 clones, 80% detected once. Sequencing was carried out using PBMCs. The receptors derive from a male donor in good health and CMV-seronegative.

The chain combines TRBV5-1 with TRBJ1-4; perhaps TRBD1 as D (6 bases). V shed 3 bases and J shed 8 bases, with 17 bases lying between them. This CDR3 has 15 amino acids. Germline CDR1 SGHRS, CDR2 YFSETQ. The CDR3 sequence is CASSSSGRGKEKLFF. The CDR3 DNA reads as TGCGCCAGCAGCTCCTCCGGCAGGGGAAAGGAAAAACTGTTTTTT. Looking up the rest from reference TRBV5-1 and TRBJ1-4 gives the full variable domain: KAGVTQTPRYLIKTRGQQVTLSCSPISGHRSVSWYQQTPGQGLQFLFEYFSETQRNKGNFPGRFSGRQFSNSRSEMNVSTLELGDSALYLCASSSSGRGKEKLFFGSGTQLSVL.

This chain joins TRBV7-9 and TRBJ2-3; 10 bases align to TRBD1. The trim removed 4 bases at V and 4 bases at J, leaving 2 bases unmatched. CDR3 length: 14 residues. Germline V gives CDR1 SEHNR, CDR2 FQNEAQ (reference sequence). The chain's CDR3 is CASSSGQGADTQYF. The CDR3 region has the DNA TGTGCCAGCAGCTCCGGACAGGGGGCAGATACGCAGTATTTT.

The chain is built from TRBV29-1 and TRBJ1-2; 7 bases agree with TRBD1. The V segment lost 5 bases and the J segment 6 bases; nucleotides outside the gene matches: 6. This CDR3 has 12 residues. Germline-derived CDR1 and CDR2 are SQVTM and ANQGSEA. The CDR3 spells CSVHTGADGYTF. For the CDR3, the DNA is TGCAGCGTTCATACAGGGGCCGATGGCTACACCTTC.

This sequence joins TRBV5-1 and TRBJ2-5; TRBD1 agrees at 9 bases. The CDR3 extends over 14 amino acids. The V and J ends lost 4 bases and 4 bases, in that order; junction bases with no gene match: 5. The germline V gene has CDR1 SGHRS and CDR2 YFSETQ. CDR3 sequence (DNA): TGCGCCAGCAGCGGACAGGGGATGGGAGAGACCCAGTACTTC. Encoded protein: CASSGQGMGETQYF.

The chain recombines TRBV5-1 with TRBJ2-7; TRBD2 matches at 9 bases. V shed 2 bases and J 6 bases; nucleotides not matched to a gene: 9. This CDR3 has 15 residues. Looked up from germline, CDR1 is SGHRS and CDR2 is YFSETQ. CDR3 amino acids: CASSLWRGGSGEQYF. DNA for the CDR3: TGCGCCAGCAGCTTATGGCGGGGGGGCTCAGGCGAGCAGTACTTC.

The V call is TRBV5-1, the J call TRBJ1-3; 8 bases are shared with TRBD1. This CDR3 region has 16 residues. Trimming took 0 bases from V and 4 from J; bases not matched to a gene: 6. Germline V lookup: CDR1 SGHRS, CDR2 YFSETQ. CDR3 protein: CASSLADRADGNTIYF. Here the CDR3 DNA reads TGCGCCAGCAGCTTGGCGGACAGGGCAGACGGAAACACCATATATTTT.

The table lists this clone with a count of one. Within the sample, other DNA sequences also encode this same CDR3. The chain couples TRBV9 to TRBJ1-5; TRBD1 might be the D (5 bases). The germline V gene has CDR1 SGDLS and CDR2 YYNGEE. The CDR3 covers 13 residues. The V end was cut by 2 bases, the J end by 7 bases, with 10 bases between. This chain's CDR3 is CASSVGEGQPQHF. The CDR3 region has the DNA TGTGCCAGCAGCGTGGGGGAGGGCCAGCCCCAGCATTTT. Full variable domain (outside the CDR3, taken from reference TRBV9 and TRBJ1-5): DSGVTQTPKHLITATGQRVTLRCSPRSGDLSVYWYQQSLDQGLQFLIQYYNGEERAKGNILERFSAQQFPDLHSELNLSSLELGDSALYFCASSVGEGQPQHFGDGTRLSIL.

V gene TRBV2 combines with J gene TRBJ2-2; 8 nucleotides match TRBD1. This CDR3 has 14 amino acids. After removal of 11 bases from V and 1 base from J, the junction contained 6 bases not matched to a gene. Germline loops: CDR1 SNHLY, CDR2 FYNNEI. The CDR3 DNA follows: TGTGCCGGCTCCGGGACAGGGAACACCGGGGAGCTGTTTTTT. Its protein product is CAGSGTGNTGELFF.

V usage is TRBV9 and J usage is TRBJ2-2; 9 bases map to TRBD1. Germline trimming cut 3 bases from V and 7 bases from J; bases unmatched to any gene: 10. The CDR3 is 16 amino acids. Germline V gene lookup returns CDR1 SGDLS and CDR2 YYNGEE. The CDR3 protein is CASSGWTGQGRGELFF. Written as DNA, the CDR3 is TGTGCCAGCAGCGGATGGACGGGACAGGGACGCGGGGAGCTGTTTTTT.

The CDR3 DNA reads TGTGCCAGCAGCGCCGACCGGGGCTCCTATAATTCACCCCTCCACTTT. This gives the protein CASSADRGSYNSPLHF. This chain joins TRBV7-9 and TRBJ1-6; D uncertain. Germline CDR1 reads SEHNR; CDR2 reads FQNEAQ (reference sequence). V lost 5 bases and J lost 0, with 11 bases in between. This CDR3 is 16 amino acids long.

The chain is built from TRBV10-3 and TRBJ2-7, with 8 bases identical to TRBD1. V dropped 6 bases and J dropped 2; count of bases not matched to a gene: 9. CDR1 ENHRY and CDR2 SYGVKD come from the germline V gene. The CDR3 loop spans 15 amino acids. The CDR3, as DNA: TGTGCCATCAGCTGGTACACAGGGGGAACCTACGAGCAGTACTTC. Its protein product is CAISWYTGGTYEQYF.

This chain connects TRBV30 to TRBJ1-1, with D possibly TRBD1 on 5 matching bases. This CDR3 comprises 17 residues. Germline CDR1 and CDR2: GTSNPN and SVGIG (reference sequence). The V and J ends lost 3 bases and 0 bases respectively, with 20 bases between them. In DNA, the CDR3 is TGTGCCTGGAGCCGGACATTTCAGGGATGGATGAACACTGAAGCTTTCTTT. Protein product: CAWSRTFQGWMNTEAFF.

CDR3 in amino acids: CASSSLQGTGELFF. The DNA for the CDR3 is TGTGCCAGCAGCTCTCTACAGGGCACGGGGGAGCTGTTTTTT. V gene TRBV5-6 combines with J gene TRBJ2-2; D perhaps matches TRBD1 (6 bases). The CDR3 is 14 residues long. Per germline, CDR1 SGHDT and CDR2 YYEEEE. Trimming took off 3 bases at V and 8 bases at J, with 14 bases between the two ends.

The chain has TRBV5-4 and TRBJ2-5; maybe TRBD1 (5 bases). The CDR3 sequence is 12 residues long. V gave up 2 bases and J gave up 4 bases, with 6 bases separating them. CDR1 is SGHNT, CDR2 YYREEE, per germline (reference sequence). CDR3 bases: TGTGCCAGCAGCTTTCAGGGAGAGACCCAGTACTTC. Protein: CASSFQGETQYF. The full variable domain, completed using reference TRBV5-4 and TRBJ2-5, is ETGVTQSPTHLIKTRGQQVTLRCSSQSGHNTVSWYQQALGQGPQFIFQYYREEENGRGNFPPRFSGLQFPNYSSELNVNALELDDSALYLCASSFQGETQYFGPGTRLLVL.

This rearrangement joins TRBV2 to TRBJ1-1; D remains unclear. CDR1 SNHLY and CDR2 FYNNEI come from the germline V gene. The CDR3 is made up of 15 amino acids. V gave up 5 bases and J gave up 5 bases, with 18 bases separating them. This chain's CDR3 is CASSLLTLELTEAFF. The CDR3 bases are TGTGCCAGCAGTCTCTTGACTCTTGAACTGACTGAAGCTTTCTTT.

The chain has TRBV19 and TRBJ1-2, with D possibly being TRBD1 (6 bases). Germline values: CDR1 LNHDA, CDR2 SQIVND (reference sequence). This CDR3 region has 16 residues. V shed 10 bases and J shed 6 bases, with 27 bases lying between them. CDR3 DNA: TGTGCCACCCTCAGAAACAGGGCCCTCGGTTTGGATGGCTACACCTTC. Translating gives CATLRNRALGLDGYTF.

This chain joins TRBV5-1 and TRBJ1-1; D possibly corresponds to TRBD1 (6 bases). Looked up from germline, CDR1 is SGHRS and CDR2 is YFSETQ. The CDR3 totals 13 residues. Trimming took 2 bases from V and 4 from J, leaving 9 bases between them. The CDR3 is CASSFTGPTEAFF. The CDR3 DNA sequence: TGCGCCAGCAGCTTTACAGGGCCCACTGAAGCTTTCTTT.

The chain couples TRBV11-2 to TRBJ1-4; possible D gene TRBD1, 6 bases. Between the trimmed V and J ends, which lost 1 base and 8 bases, there was a span of 11 bases. CDR1 SGHAT and CDR2 FQNNGV come from the germline V gene. The CDR3 covers 14 residues. The CDR3 sequence is CASSLGQGLEKLFF. In DNA form, the CDR3 reads TGTGCCAGCAGCTTAGGCCAGGGGCTGGAAAAACTGTTTTTT.

The V gene is TRBV27, the J gene TRBJ2-3, with TRBD1 matching over 9 bases. Trimming removed 5 bases from V and 6 bases from J; junction bases left unmatched: 3. CDR1 MNHEY and CDR2 SMNVEV come from the germline V gene (reference sequence). The length of the CDR3 is 13 residues. CDR3 loop: CASSRTGADTQYF. The CDR3 DNA reads TGTGCCAGCAGTCGGACAGGGGCGGATACGCAGTATTTT.

The J gene is TRBJ1-1, the V gene TRBV6-5, with unresolved D. The CDR3 contains 12 residues. V lost 6 bases and J 5 bases, leaving 10 bases between the germline ends. CDR1 is MNHEY, CDR2 SVGAGI, per germline. The CDR3 nucleotides are TGTGCCAGCAGGAGGGTGGGAACTGAAGCTTTCTTT. It codes for CASRRVGTEAFF.

The CDR3 nucleotides read TGTGCCAGCAGTGAAGATAGGTGGAGGGCCGACGGAGCCAAAAACATTCAGTACTTC. Translated, it gives CASSEDRWRADGAKNIQYF. This chain connects TRBV6-1 to TRBJ2-4; D may be TRBD2 (6 bases). V lost 1 base to trimming and J lost 0 bases, with 19 bases between them. This CDR3 has 19 residues. Germline V gene lookup returns CDR1 MNHNS and CDR2 SASEGT.

The rearrangement joins TRBV7-8 to TRBJ1-6; D not certain. Germline CDR1 is SGHVS and CDR2 is FQNEAQ. V dropped 2 bases and J dropped 9 bases, with 14 bases sitting between them. This CDR3 region has 15 residues. The CDR3 region is CASSLPSLGGSPLHF. The CDR3 DNA reads as TGTGCCAGCAGCTTACCGTCATTGGGAGGTTCACCCCTCCACTTT.

The chain couples TRBV19 to TRBJ2-6; D is ambiguous. The CDR3 contains 15 residues. V lost 1 base, J lost 2 bases, and 6 bases lay in between. The germline V gene encodes CDR1 LNHDA and CDR2 SQIVND (reference sequence). The CDR3 here is CASSIGRTGANVLTF. CDR3 in DNA: TGTGCCAGTAGTATAGGGCGGACTGGGGCCAACGTCCTGACTTTC. Based on the CDR3 plus reference TRBV19 and TRBJ2-6, the full variable domain is DGGITQSPKYLFRKEGQNVTLSCEQNLNHDAMYWYRQDPGQGLRLIYYSQIVNDFQKGDIAEGYSVSREKKESFPLTVTSAQKNPTAFYLCASSIGRTGANVLTFGAGSRLTVL.

This rearrangement joins TRBV27 to TRBJ2-1, with TRBD2 matching over 9 bases. This CDR3 has 15 amino acids. The trim removed 3 bases at V and 4 bases at J, leaving 4 bases unmatched. Looked up from germline, CDR1 is MNHEY and CDR2 is SMNVEV (reference sequence). For the CDR3, the DNA is TGTGCCAGCAGTTTCAGCGGGGGGTCTTACAATGAGCAGTTCTTC. As protein: CASSFSGGSYNEQFF.

This sequence joins TRBV11-2 and TRBJ1-3, with TRBD1 matching over 9 bases. Looked up from germline, CDR1 is SGHAT and CDR2 is FQNNGV. The CDR3 consists of 15 residues. The trim removed 1 base at V and 2 bases at J, leaving 0 bases unmatched. The CDR3 coding sequence is TGTGCCAGCAGCTTAGGGACAGGGGCTGGAAACACCATATATTTT. Translation gives CASSLGTGAGNTIYF.

The chain joins TRBV13 to TRBJ1-4; a weak D match, TRBD1 (5 bases). V was pared by 4 bases and J by 3 bases, with 12 bases between. This CDR3 comprises 15 residues. The germline CDR1 and CDR2 sequences are PRHDT and FYEKMQ (reference sequence). In DNA form, the CDR3 reads TGTGCCAGCAGCTGGAGGGGTAGGGCTAATGAAAAACTGTTTTTT. It yields the protein CASSWRGRANEKLFF.

The chain is built from TRBV7-2 and TRBJ2-7, with 9 bases matching TRBD2. The length of the CDR3 is 15 residues. Germline CDR1 SGHTA, CDR2 FQGNSA. Losses at the gene ends were 5 bases for V and 8 bases for J; bases not matched to a gene: 13. The CDR3: CASSPPGLAPLKQYF. For the CDR3, the DNA is TGTGCCAGCAGCCCTCCGGGACTAGCCCCCTTGAAGCAGTACTTC. The entire variable domain, with the rest obtained from reference TRBV7-2 and TRBJ2-7, is as follows: GAGVSQSPSNKVTEKGKDVELRCDPISGHTALYWYRQSLGQGLEFLIYFQGNSAPDKSGLPSDRFSAERTGGSVSTLTIQRTQQEDSAVYLCASSPPGLAPLKQYFGPGTRLTVT.

This sequence joins TRBV29-1 and TRBJ1-2; maybe TRBD1 (6 bases). The CDR3 covers 13 residues. Looked up from germline, CDR1 is SQVTM and CDR2 is ANQGSEA. Trimming removed 1 base at V and 6 bases at J, with 12 bases between. CDR3 DNA sequence: TGCAGCGTTGAAGCCTTCAGGGGAAATGGCTACACCTTC. Its protein product is CSVEAFRGNGYTF.

The chain has TRBV10-1 and TRBJ1-2; no clear D gene. Germline values: CDR1 WNHNN, CDR2 SYGVQD (reference sequence). This CDR3 is built from 13 residues. Between the trimmed V and J ends, which lost 3 bases and 2 bases, there was a span of 7 bases. The CDR3 loop is CASSEVENYGYTF. CDR3 coding DNA: TGCGCCAGCAGTGAAGTCGAGAACTATGGCTACACCTTC.